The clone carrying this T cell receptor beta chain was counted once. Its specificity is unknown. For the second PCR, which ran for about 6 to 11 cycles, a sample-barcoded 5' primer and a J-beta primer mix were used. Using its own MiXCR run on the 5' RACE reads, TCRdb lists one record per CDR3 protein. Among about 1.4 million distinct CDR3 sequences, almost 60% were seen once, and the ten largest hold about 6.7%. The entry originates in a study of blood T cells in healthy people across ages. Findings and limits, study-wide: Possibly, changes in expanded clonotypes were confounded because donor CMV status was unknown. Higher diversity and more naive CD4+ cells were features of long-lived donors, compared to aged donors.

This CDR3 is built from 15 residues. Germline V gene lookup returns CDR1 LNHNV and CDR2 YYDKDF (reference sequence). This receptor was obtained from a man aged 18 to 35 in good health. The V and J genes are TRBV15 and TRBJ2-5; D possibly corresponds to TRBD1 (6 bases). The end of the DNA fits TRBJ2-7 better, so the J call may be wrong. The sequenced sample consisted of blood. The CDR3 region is CATSRDSGVPDEQYF. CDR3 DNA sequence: TGTGCCACCAGCAGAGATTCAGGGGTACCGGACGAGCAGTACTTC.